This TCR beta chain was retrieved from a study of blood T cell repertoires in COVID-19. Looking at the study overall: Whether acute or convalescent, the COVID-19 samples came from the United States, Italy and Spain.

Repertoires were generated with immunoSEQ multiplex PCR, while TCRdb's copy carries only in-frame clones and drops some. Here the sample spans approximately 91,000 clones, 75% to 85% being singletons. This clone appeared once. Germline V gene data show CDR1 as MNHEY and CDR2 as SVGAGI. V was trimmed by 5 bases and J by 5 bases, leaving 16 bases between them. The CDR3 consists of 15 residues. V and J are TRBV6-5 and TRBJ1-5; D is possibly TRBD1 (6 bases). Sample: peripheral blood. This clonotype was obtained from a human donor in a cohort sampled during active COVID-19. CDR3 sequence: CASSTYRETHQPQHF. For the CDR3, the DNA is TGTGCCAGCAGTACATACAGGGAGACGCATCAGCCCCAGCATTTT.